The 27 T cell receptor beta chains below all came from one sample that was sequenced in a study of shared clonotypes between healthy human individuals. This table comes from immunoSEQ multiplex PCR, and its TCRdb copy is limited to in-frame clones, with some not included. This sample has around 500,000 clones, with roughly 80% found just once. Sample: PBMCs. Receptors were obtained from a woman aged 40 to 50 in good health. Some clones in this sample may be carry-over from other donors' samples.

Of note for this clone: A read error is likely here: a far larger clone is one base away. The V call is TRBV25-1, the J call TRBJ1-1; 10 nucleotides agree with TRBD1. Germline CDR1 is MGHDK and CDR2 is SYGVNS. This CDR3 region has 14 residues. The CDR3 DNA reads TGTGACAGTTCGACAGGGGGCGGGATGACTGAAGCTTTCTTT. Its translation: CDSSTGGGMTEAFF. Complete variable domain (other parts from reference TRBV25-1 and TRBJ1-1): EADIYQTPRYLVIGTGKKITLECSQTMGHDKMYWYQQDPGMELHLIHYSYGVNSTEKGDLSSESTVSRIRTEHFPLTLESARPSHTSQYLCDSSTGGGMTEAFFGQGTRLTVV.

The J gene is TRBJ2-5, the V gene TRBV11-2; 7 nucleotides match TRBD2. This CDR3 contains 15 residues. Unmatched junction bases numbered 8, after V lost 4 bases and J lost 3 bases. Per germline, CDR1 SGHAT and CDR2 FQNNGV. The CDR3 reads CASSSPMAGEETQYF. The CDR3 bases are TGTGCCAGCAGCTCCCCGATGGCGGGAGAAGAGACCCAGTACTTC.

The chain recombines TRBV2 with TRBJ2-3; tentative D call: TRBD2 (5 bases). This CDR3 has 14 residues. Germline lookup yields CDR1 SNHLY and CDR2 FYNNEI. Trimming removed 1 base from V and 3 bases from J, with 8 bases in between. CDR3 residues: CASSEGLATDTQYF. The CDR3 coding sequence is TGTGCCAGCAGTGAAGGGCTAGCAACAGATACGCAGTATTTT.

The chain joins TRBV28 to TRBJ2-4, with TRBD2 matching over 8 bases. This CDR3 spans 13 amino acids. Germline assignment: CDR1 MDHEN and CDR2 SYDVKM. V lost 6 bases and J lost 8; bases outside the gene matches: 6. For the CDR3, the DNA is TGTGCCAGCAGACGGGGACTAGTTGACATTCAGTACTTC. Its translation: CASRRGLVDIQYF.

In its sample, this clone was seen once. CDR3 in DNA: TGCGCCAGCAGCCAAGAGCTCGGACAGGGGAGTGGCTACACCTTC. It yields the protein CASSQELGQGSGYTF. The V gene is TRBV4-3, the J gene TRBJ1-2, with 9 bases identical to TRBD1. The V and J ends lost 0 bases and 7 bases, in that order; junction bases with no gene match: 6. Per germline, CDR1 LGHNA and CDR2 YSLEER. The CDR3 runs to 15 residues.

In the case of this clone: With only one base between it and a far larger clone, this is likely a read error. V and J are TRBV29-1 and TRBJ2-2; the D gene is possibly TRBD1 (6 bases). The CDR3 consists of 14 residues. Germline V gene data show CDR1 as SQVTM and CDR2 as ANQGSEA. V was cut by 6 bases and J by 1 base, with 12 bases left in between. The CDR3 protein is CSVGTWGNTGELFF. The CDR3 bases are TGCAGCGTCGGGACATGGGGGAACACCGGGGAGCTGTTTTTT.

The DNA for the CDR3 is TGTGCCAGCTCACGGGGGACGAACACCGGGGAGCTGTTTTTT. Translation: CASSRGTNTGELFF. The chain couples TRBV18 to TRBJ2-2; D might be TRBD1 or TRBD2, each matching 5 bases. The V and J ends lost 4 bases and 0 bases respectively, with 6 bases between them. From germline, CDR1 is KGHSH and CDR2 LQKENI. This CDR3 comprises 14 residues. The full variable domain, its missing parts supplied by reference TRBV18 and TRBJ2-2, is NAGVMQNPRHLVRRRGQEARLRCSPMKGHSHVYWYRQLPEEGLKFMVYLQKENIIDESGMPKERFSAEFPKEGPSILRIQQVVRGDSAAYFCASSRGTNTGELFFGEGSRLTVL.

The V gene is TRBV10-2, the J gene TRBJ2-5; 7 positions agree with TRBD2. This CDR3 is 13 amino acids long. Germline V lookup: CDR1 WSHSY, CDR2 SAAADI. Unmatched junction bases numbered 4, after V lost 8 bases and J lost 1 base. The CDR3 DNA reads TGCGCCAGCCGGCGGGAGCCCCAAGAGACCCAGTACTTC. Protein product: CASRREPQETQYF.

As concerns this clone: A far bigger clonotype differs at one base, so this is likely a read error. Additional DNA sequences in this sample encode the identical CDR3. J is TRBJ1-1 and V is TRBV29-1; D is unresolved. The CDR3 consists of 14 residues. Germline-derived CDR1 and CDR2 are SQVTM and ANQGSEA. V was shortened by 4 bases and J by 7 bases, with 19 bases between the two germline ends. The CDR3 region is CSVVLTRDGIEAFF. As DNA, the CDR3 is TGCAGCGTTGTCCTAACCCGGGATGGGATTGAAGCTTTCTTT.

This clone appeared a single time. This sequence joins TRBV20-1 and TRBJ2-3; 8 bases align to TRBD1. Germline CDR1 DFQATT, CDR2 SNEGSKA (reference sequence). This CDR3 is 11 amino acids long. V was pared by 6 bases and J by 11 bases, with 7 bases of the junction left unmatched. This chain's CDR3 is CSAITGTGQYF. The CDR3 nucleotides read TGCAGTGCAATCACCGGGACAGGGCAGTATTTT.

The chain links TRBV18 to TRBJ2-2; D could derive from TRBD1 or TRBD2 (5 bases each). Germline V gene lookup returns CDR1 KGHSH and CDR2 LQKENI. The germline V and J ends were trimmed by 1 base and 2 bases, with 11 bases remaining between them. This CDR3 region has 16 residues. The CDR3: CASSPQQGANTGELFF. The CDR3 DNA reads TGTGCCAGCTCACCACAGCAGGGAGCCAACACCGGGGAGCTGTTTTTT.

The chain recombines TRBV7-6 with TRBJ1-2; TRBD1 aligns across 7 bases. V lost 1 base to trimming and J lost 3 bases; unmatched junction nucleotides: 11. The germline CDR1 and CDR2 sequences are SGHVS and FNYEAQ. The CDR3 is 17 residues long. In DNA form, the CDR3 reads TGTGCCAGCAGCTTAGGGGCCCGGGACAGCTACTACTATGGCTACACCTTC. Encoded protein: CASSLGARDSYYYGYTF.

The rearrangement joins TRBV7-6 to TRBJ2-1, with TRBD2 matching 15 bases. The CDR3 totals 17 residues. The V segment lost 1 base and the J segment 7 bases; nucleotides outside the gene matches: 5. The germline gives CDR1 SGHVS, CDR2 FNYEAQ. In DNA form, the CDR3 reads TGTGCCAGCAGCTTAGGGGGACTAGCGGGAGGAGTTAATGAGCAGTTCTTC. Translated: CASSLGGLAGGVNEQFF.

The chain uses TRBV29-1 and TRBJ2-1; 7 bases agree with TRBD2. The CDR3 loop spans 14 amino acids. After removal of 1 base from V and 7 bases from J, the junction contained 7 bases not matched to a gene. CDR1 SQVTM and CDR2 ANQGSEA come from the germline V gene. The CDR3 nucleotides are TGCAGCGTTGAAGTGGGGGGAGGGCCAAATGAGCAGTTCTTC. Translation: CSVEVGGGPNEQFF.

The chain combines TRBV28 with TRBJ2-7; D not resolved. Trimming took off 3 bases at V and 0 bases at J, with 6 bases between the two ends. The CDR3 runs to 13 residues. CDR1 is MDHEN, CDR2 SYDVKM, per germline. CDR3 nucleotide sequence: TGTGCCAGCAGTTTTGCAGACTCCTACGAGCAGTACTTC. It yields the protein CASSFADSYEQYF.

This clone appeared a few times. The J gene is TRBJ2-1, the V gene TRBV7-3; 11 bases agree with TRBD2. This CDR3 is 15 amino acids long. The V segment lost 5 bases and the J segment 7 bases; nucleotides outside the gene matches: 7. Germline values: CDR1 SGHTA, CDR2 FQGTGA. Here the CDR3 reads CASSQTLAGGNEQFF. CDR3 DNA: TGTGCCAGCAGCCAAACCCTAGCGGGAGGAAATGAGCAGTTCTTC.

The rearrangement joins TRBV9 to TRBJ2-5; weak D call: TRBD2 (6 bases). V lost 1 base and J 2 bases, leaving 12 bases between the germline ends. Germline V gene sequence: CDR1 SGDLS, CDR2 YYNGEE. This CDR3 spans 15 amino acids. CDR3 nucleotides: TGTGCCAGCAGCGTAAGAATGGGGGGACAAGAGACCCAGTACTTC. It translates to CASSVRMGGQETQYF.

V gene TRBV7-3 combines with J gene TRBJ2-2, with 7 nucleotides matching TRBD2. Looked up from germline, CDR1 is SGHTA and CDR2 is FQGTGA. After removal of 6 bases from V and 1 base from J, the junction contained 2 bases not matched to a gene. The CDR3 has 14 amino acids. The CDR3 region is CASSRGRNTGELFF. The DNA for the CDR3 is TGTGCCAGCAGTCGCGGGAGGAACACCGGGGAGCTGTTTTTT. Combining the CDR3 with reference TRBV7-3 and TRBJ2-2 gives the whole variable domain GAGVSQTPSNKVTEKGKYVELRCDPISGHTALYWYRQSLGQGPEFLIYFQGTGAADDSGLPNDRFFAVRPEGSVSTLKIQRTERGDSAVYLCASSRGRNTGELFFGEGSRLTVL.

With regard to this clone: This CDR3 is missing its conserved last phenylalanine or tryptophan, likely due to a read error. The V gene is TRBV5-1, the J gene TRBJ1-2; 7 bases map to TRBD1. The ends lost 4 bases at V and 10 bases at J; junction bases unmatched: 19. This CDR3 contains 16 residues. In germline, CDR1 is SGHRS, CDR2 YFSETQ. The CDR3 nucleotides are TGCGCCAGCAGCCCCGGGACAGCTGTTGCGGCAAGTGTCTACACCCTC. Its translation is CASSPGTAVAASVYTL.

The rearrangement links TRBV19 to TRBJ2-5; 8 bases map to TRBD2. The CDR3 runs 16 residues. Germline V gives CDR1 LNHDA, CDR2 SQIVND (reference sequence). V lost 2 bases and J lost 1; bases outside the gene matches: 6. The CDR3 bases are TGTGCCAGTAGTATACGGGGGGGAGGCGTCCAAGAGACCCAGTACTTC. Translation: CASSIRGGGVQETQYF. The full variable domain, in which reference TRBV19 and TRBJ2-5 provide the parts outside the CDR3, is DGGITQSPKYLFRKEGQNVTLSCEQNLNHDAMYWYRQDPGQGLRLIYYSQIVNDFQKGDIAEGYSVSREKKESFPLTVTSAQKNPTAFYLCASSIRGGGVQETQYFGPGTRLLVL.

DNA for the CDR3: TGTGCCGCCCTAGTTATGGCAGGGGGCTATGGCTACACCTTC. This codes for CAALVMAGGYGYTF. The J gene is TRBJ1-2, the V gene TRBV6-1; 7 bases are shared with TRBD1. Trimming removed 11 bases from V and 4 bases from J; junction bases left unmatched: 13. There are 14 residues in the CDR3. From germline, CDR1 is MNHNS and CDR2 SASEGT.

The chain is built from TRBV19 and TRBJ2-2; the D gene is possibly TRBD1 (6 bases). The V and J ends lost 0 bases and 5 bases respectively, with 16 bases between them. The CDR3 contains 17 residues. Germline V lookup: CDR1 LNHDA, CDR2 SQIVND (reference sequence). CDR3 sequence (DNA): TGTGCCAGTAGTATAGATCACACAGGGCGGAGGACCGGGGAGCTGTTTTTT. This codes for CASSIDHTGRRTGELFF. Full variable domain (missing parts from reference TRBV19 and TRBJ2-2): DGGITQSPKYLFRKEGQNVTLSCEQNLNHDAMYWYRQDPGQGLRLIYYSQIVNDFQKGDIAEGYSVSREKKESFPLTVTSAQKNPTAFYLCASSIDHTGRRTGELFFGEGSRLTVL.

For this clone: A far more abundant clone sits one base away, making this likely a read error. This specimen includes other DNA sequences encoding the same CDR3. The chain is built from TRBV7-2 and TRBJ2-4; tentative D call: TRBD1 (5 bases). The germline gives CDR1 SGHTA, CDR2 FQGNSA. The CDR3 contains 13 residues. The germline V and J ends were trimmed by 8 bases and 7 bases, with 15 bases remaining between them. The CDR3 spells CASRSTDKNIQYF. In nucleotides, the CDR3 is TGTGCCAGCCGATCCACGGACAAGAACATTCAGTACTTC. The full variable domain, in which reference TRBV7-2 and TRBJ2-4 provide the parts outside the CDR3, is GAGVSQSPSNKVTEKGKDVELRCDPISGHTALYWYRQSLGQGLEFLIYFQGNSAPDKSGLPSDRFSAERTGGSVSTLTIQRTQQEDSAVYLCASRSTDKNIQYFGAGTRLSVL.

The chain has TRBV11-3 and TRBJ2-6, with 8 positions matching TRBD2. The V segment lost 5 bases and the J segment 0 bases; nucleotides outside the gene matches: 3. The germline V gene has CDR1 SGHNT and CDR2 YENEEA. This CDR3 is built from 16 residues. The CDR3 bases are TGTGCCAGCAGCAACCGGGGGGGCTCTGGGGCCAACGTCCTGACTTTC. Amino acid sequence: CASSNRGGSGANVLTF.

This clone was recorded a few times. V gene TRBV5-1 combines with J gene TRBJ2-1; D call uncertain. The length of the CDR3 is 14 residues. The germline V and J ends were trimmed by 3 bases and 12 bases, with 19 bases remaining between them. Germline assignment: CDR1 SGHRS and CDR2 YFSETQ. This CDR3 reads CASSSSPGPVVQFF. The CDR3 DNA follows: TGCGCCAGCAGCTCTTCCCCCGGTCCGGTTGTGCAGTTCTTC. The full variable domain, with the rest looked up from reference TRBV5-1 and TRBJ2-1, is KAGVTQTPRYLIKTRGQQVTLSCSPISGHRSVSWYQQTPGQGLQFLFEYFSETQRNKGNFPGRFSGRQFSNSRSEMNVSTLELGDSALYLCASSSSPGPVVQFFGPGTRLTVL.

The rearrangement joins TRBV6-1 to TRBJ2-7; 7 bases line up with TRBD2. The germline CDR1 and CDR2 sequences are MNHNS and SASEGT. The CDR3 covers 14 residues. J was trimmed by 2 bases and V by 4 bases; bases with no gene match: 5. CDR3 sequence (DNA): TGTGCCAGCAGTGTAACTAGCGAAACCTACGAGCAGTACTTC. It specifies CASSVTSETYEQYF.

This clone occurred many times. The J gene is TRBJ1-6, the V gene TRBV2, with 9 bases lining up with TRBD1. The CDR3 length is 14 residues. Germline trimming cut 6 bases from V and 7 bases from J; bases unmatched to any gene: 4. The germline gives CDR1 SNHLY, CDR2 FYNNEI. CDR3 residues: CASRGTGNNSPLHF. The CDR3 DNA follows: TGTGCCAGCAGAGGGACAGGGAACAATTCACCCCTCCACTTT.